The clone carrying this T cell receptor (beta chain) was counted ten times or more. What it binds is not known. This entry comes from a study of tumor and adjacent non-tumor tissue in lung cancer. The template was RNA from unsorted bulk tissue. Between August and November 2014, newly diagnosed, chemotherapy-naive lung cancer patients underwent thoracic surgery in China. Study findings and constraints: Tumor repertoires had a smaller top 100 clone share than normal lung.

TCRbeta libraries were built with three rounds of nested PCR, modified from ARM-PCR. From the multiplex PCR reads, TCRdb called clonotypes with MiXCR, one entry per CDR3 protein. Among 100,000 to 150,000 distinct CDR3 sequences listed, around three fifths were seen once. The source of this sequence is a man younger than 45 with non-small cell lung cancer. Specimen: lung tumor tissue.

The CDR3 nucleotides read TGTGCCAGCAGTTACTCGGGACAGCAAGAGGGAGCTTTCTTT. Translated: CASSYSGQQEGAFF. The rearrangement links TRBV6-5 to TRBJ1-1; 7 bases agree with TRBD1. The CDR3 has 14 residues. CDR1 and CDR2 (germline): MNHEY, SVGAGI. J lost 10 bases, V lost 0 bases, and 8 bases had no gene match.